This record looks at one T cell receptor beta chain sequence and its context. Its antigen remains undetermined. It has no much larger one-base neighbor in the sample; base qualities were not kept. The data belong to a study of blood T cell repertoires in COVID-19 (dated by TCRdb to about 2020). In the study overall: Samples covering the acute and convalescent phases of COVID-19 were provided by collaborators in the United States, Italy and Spain. The material from the prospective study consisted of cDNA or gDNA derived from T cells, B-cell-depleted T cells, or PBMCs. A freely available public database, intended as a resource for researchers studying the immune response to SARS-CoV-2, is where the repertoires were released. The samples were drawn from the first 160 participants of the ongoing ImmuneRACE study and from 1,254 subjects provided by 6 global collaborators. Deeply sampled blood TCRbeta repertoires from subjects exposed to, actively infected with, or recovered from COVID-19 were included in the dataset. A de-identified subject ID, COVID-19 status, age in years and sex were almost always included in the sample metadata. Where available, HLA class I and class II types were obtained from metadata supplied by the sample provider rather than from assay-based typing. General study outcomes and caveats: The quantity of clinical and demographic metadata differed by source and by participant and was supplied without curation.

TCRbeta CDR3 regions were amplified from genomic DNA by means of the immunoSEQ Assay, a bias-controlled multiplex PCR. The study's processing was this. The number of nucleated cells in each sample was estimated by amplification of reference gene primers within the assay. To quantify the absolute abundance of each unique TCRbeta CDR3 rearrangement, sequence reads were collapsed and filtered. For each sample, productive Simpson clonality was calculated by taking the square root of Simpson's diversity index across productive rearrangements. In TCRdb, the immuneACCESS table is reduced to in-frame sequences with V and J assigned. These tables do not hold every clone; where another copy was compared, an unresolved V gene accounts for under half, and the others remain unexplained. V and J calls and clone size are as listed in that table; D and trimming were resolved from the DNA. For this sample there are approximately 70,000 clones; roughly three quarters appear just once. Together, the top ten hold 5.5% to 7% of the sample.

Each collaborating institution followed its own protocols to collect whole blood in K2EDTA tubes. For TCRbeta analysis, collaborators shipped samples as frozen whole blood, isolated PBMCs, or DNA extracted from either of those sample types. The origin of this receptor is a woman aged 55-70 years with acute or convalescent COVID-19. Sequenced input: peripheral blood.

The CDR3 protein sequence reads: CASSYSYAGNYGYTF. The nucleotides are TGTGCCAGCAGTTACTCGTATGCAGGGAACTATGGCTACACCTTC. The chain uses TRBV6-5 and TRBJ1-2, and TRBD1 may be the D gene, going by 5 matching bases. The CDR3 measures 15 amino acids from cysteine to phenylalanine. Only the CDR3 region is kept as DNA, spanning 45 bases read in frame from base 1. CDR1 and CDR2 were assigned from the germline V gene as MNHEY and SVGAGI. A distance of 10 bases separates the germline ends of V and J, which lose 0 bases and 2 bases respectively.